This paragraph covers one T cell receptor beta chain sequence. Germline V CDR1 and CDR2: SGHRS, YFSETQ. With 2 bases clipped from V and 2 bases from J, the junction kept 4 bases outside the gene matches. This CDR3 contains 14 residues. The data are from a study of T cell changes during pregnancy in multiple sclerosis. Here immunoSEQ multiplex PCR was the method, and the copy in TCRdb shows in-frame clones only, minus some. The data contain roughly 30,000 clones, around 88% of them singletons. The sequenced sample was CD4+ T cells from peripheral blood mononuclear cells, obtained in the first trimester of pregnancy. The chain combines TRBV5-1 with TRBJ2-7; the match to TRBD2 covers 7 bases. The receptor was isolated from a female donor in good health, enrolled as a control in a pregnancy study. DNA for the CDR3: TGCGCCAGCAGCTTCAGCGGGATCCCCTACGAGCAGTACTTC. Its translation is CASSFSGIPYEQYF.